The entry that follows covers one T cell receptor beta chain sequence. The antigen remains unidentified. This record comes from a study of a mutant IDH1 vaccine in newly diagnosed glioma. Study summary: Former treatment meant radiotherapy, temozolomide, or both; the majority had gotten both.

Points from the study as a whole: The authors found pseudoprogression apparently unrelated to changes in top peripheral T cell clonotypes.

V was pared by 4 bases and J by 11 bases, with 14 bases between. The germline V gene encodes CDR1 SEHNR and CDR2 FQNEAQ (reference sequence). CDR3 length: 12 amino acids. Time point described: week 23, last vaccination. One vaccine dose held 300 ug of mutant IDH1 20-mer peptide and came with topical imiquimod. Profiling relied on immunoSEQ multiplex PCR, and the TCRdb table lists in-frame clones only, not all of them. The sample includes 58,000 or so clones, around 87% of them seen just once. The clonotype comes from a man aged 35-49 years with glioma. Sequences were derived from PBMCs, sampled from a glioma patient whose treatment included an IDH1 peptide vaccine. The genes are TRBV7-9 and TRBJ2-5; D uncertain. Written as DNA, the CDR3 is TGTGCCAGCAGCTCGCGCCCCGGTTCGCAGTACTTC. It is translated as CASSSRPGSQYF. Looking up the rest from reference TRBV7-9 and TRBJ2-5 gives the full variable domain: DTGVSQNPRHKITKRGQNVTFRCDPISEHNRLYWYRQTLGQGPEFLTYFQNEAQLEKSRLLSDRFSAERPKGSFSTLEIQRTEQGDSAMYLCASSSRPGSQYFGPGTRLLVL.